This T cell receptor (beta chain) is from a study of molecular identifiers for immune sequencing clone quantification. Study observations and caveats: Clone sizes could be underestimated for highly expanded clones when identical TCR molecules share a barcode.

This CDR3 is 14 amino acids long. Per the germline V gene, CDR1 is MNHEY and CDR2 is SMNVEV (reference sequence). V dropped 3 bases and J dropped 2 bases, with 8 bases sitting between them. TCRdb passed the PCR reads through MiXCR, listing each CDR3 protein once. The sample has about 640,000 distinct CDR3 sequences, nearly 20% seen once; the top ten hold 0.85%. This clonotype came up many times. The antigen remains undetermined. The chain recombines TRBV27 with TRBJ1-3; tentative D call: TRBD1 (6 bases). This TCR was sampled from a human donor in good health. Some libraries in this study had Jurkat cell RNA spiked in. The sequencing input was naive CD8+ T cells from blood, with Jurkat cell RNA spiked in. Sample subset: FACS-sorted CD8+CD4-CCR7+CD45RA+ naive T cells. The CDR3 bases are TGTGCCAGCAGTTTTGCAGGGGCTGGAAACACCATATATTTT. This gives the protein CASSFAGAGNTIYF.